This T cell receptor beta chain was identified in a study of blood T cell repertoires in COVID-19. Turning to the study itself: The United States, Italy and Spain were the sources of the acute and convalescent COVID-19 samples. In each case, the material was cDNA or gDNA derived from T cells, B-cell-depleted T cells, or PBMCs.

Germline V gene sequence: CDR1 MDHEN, CDR2 SYDVKM. Trimming took 5 bases from V and 0 from J, leaving 8 bases between them. The CDR3 is made up of 13 amino acids. In the original analysis: Reference gene primer amplification gave nucleated cell count estimates. Profiled with immunoSEQ multiplex PCR; TCRdb holds only in-frame clones, not every one. The V and J calls and the clone size are those of that table, but D and trimming were determined from the DNA. The data hold hundreds of thousands of clones, with 83% observed a single time. This TCR was recovered from a woman in her 70s with active or convalescent COVID-19. The chain carries TRBV28 and TRBJ2-7; D unresolved. Sequencing used peripheral blood. CDR3 coding DNA: TGTGCCAGCAGTCCCCCTCCCTCCTACGAGCAGTACTTC. Translating gives CASSPPPSYEQYF.